Listed below are T cell receptor beta chains from one sample, sequenced in a study of blood T cell repertoires in COVID-19. Using immunoSEQ multiplex PCR, the repertoire was profiled, and TCRdb retains in-frame clones only, with some absent. The table has more than 55,000 clones, around 88% seen once; the top ten hold under 5.5%. Specimen: peripheral blood. The origin of the receptors is a man in his sixties with acute or convalescent COVID-19. Both conserved end residues are part of each CDR3. Fields, in order: clone size, D gene, V gene, J gene, CDR3 DNA, CDR3 protein. The D gene is left open where the match is weak. Size is omitted from some rows. Given values are once, few, many or a class for expanded clones.

size: -; D: -; V: TRBV25-1; J: TRBJ1-3; DNA: TGTGCCAGTGGGGGACAAGCCTCTGGAAACACCATATATTTT; CDR3: CASGGQASGNTIYF
size: -; D: -; V: TRBV2; J: TRBJ2-3; DNA: TGTGCCAGCAGTGAAGTTTCCATGAGAGATACGCAGTATTTT; CDR3: CASSEVSMRDTQYF
size: few; D: -; V: TRBV5-1; J: TRBJ2-5; DNA: TGCGCCAGCAGCTTTTACCAGTACCAAGAGACCCAGTACTTC; CDR3: CASSFYQYQETQYF
size: -; D: TRBD1; V: TRBV3-1/TRBV3-2; J: TRBJ1-1; DNA: TGTGCCAGCAGCCACGATAACAGGGGGACTGAAGCTTTCTTT; CDR3: CASSHDNRGTEAFF
size: -; D: TRBD1; V: TRBV5-4; J: TRBJ2-7; DNA: TGTGCCAGCAGCCTGGACAGGGAACGGGAGCAGTACTTC; CDR3: CASSLDREREQYF
size: -; D: TRBD2; V: TRBV28; J: TRBJ2-6; DNA: TGTGCCAGCAGTTTCGGGGGGTATAGCTCTGGGGCCAACGTCCTGACTTTC; CDR3: CASSFGGYSSGANVLTF
size: -; D: -; V: TRBV28; J: TRBJ1-2; DNA: TGTGCCAGCAGTTTTGACAGTAGGAATAACTATGGCTACACCTTC; CDR3: CASSFDSRNNYGYTF
size: -; D: -; V: TRBV28; J: TRBJ1-4; DNA: TGTGCCAGCAGTTTAGGGGGACACTCGGATGAAAAACTGTTTTTT; CDR3: CASSLGGHSDEKLFF
size: -; D: -; V: TRBV28; J: TRBJ1-2; DNA: TGTGCCAGCAGTTCCCAGGGGACGATCTACGGCTACACCTTC; CDR3: CASSSQGTIYGYTF
size: few; D: -; V: TRBV28; J: TRBJ1-2; DNA: TGTGCCAGCAGTTTAGACAGGAAAGGTTACAACTATGGCTACACCTTC; CDR3: CASSLDRKGYNYGYTF
size: -; D: TRBD1; V: TRBV5-1; J: TRBJ1-6; DNA: TGCGCCAGCAGCTTGGGAGGGGACAGCTATTCACCCCTCCACTTT; CDR3: CASSLGGDSYSPLHF
size: few; D: TRBD2; V: TRBV30; J: TRBJ2-3; DNA: TGTGCCTGGAGTTTAACTAGCGGGAGAGGGGATACGCAGTATTTT; CDR3: CAWSLTSGRGDTQYF
size: -; D: -; V: TRBV11-2; J: TRBJ2-5; DNA: TGTGCCAGCAGCTCGTCGGGACAAGGGGAGACCCAGTACTTC; CDR3: CASSSSGQGETQYF
size: -; D: -; V: TRBV5-1; J: TRBJ2-2; DNA: TGCGCCAGCAGCTTTACGACACCGTCGAACACCGGGGAGCTGTTTTTT; CDR3: CASSFTTPSNTGELFF
size: -; D: TRBD2; V: TRBV5-1; J: TRBJ2-3; DNA: TGCGCCAGCACCCGTAGCGGGGGCACAGATACGCAGTATTTT; CDR3: CASTRSGGTDTQYF
size: -; D: -; V: TRBV5-1; J: TRBJ2-3; DNA: TGCGCCAGCAGCTTGGAGGAGGCGGGGAAAAGTGCGCAGTATTTT; CDR3: CASSLEEAGKSAQYF
size: -; D: TRBD2; V: TRBV18; J: TRBJ2-7; DNA: TGTGCCAGCTCACCCGGGACTAGCGGGATTGGAGAGCAGTACTTC; CDR3: CASSPGTSGIGEQYF
size: few; D: -; V: TRBV21-1; J: TRBJ1-5; DNA: TGTGCCAGCAGCCCCTTCCCCCGGGACAGGGGCCTCTATAGCAATCAGCCCCAGCATTTT; CDR3: CASSPFPRDRGLYSNQPQHF
size: -; D: -; V: TRBV27; J: TRBJ1-1; DNA: TGTGCCAGCAGTCAGTTCAGAAGTACTGAAGCTTTCTTT; CDR3: CASSQFRSTEAFF
size: -; D: -; V: TRBV27; J: TRBJ1-5; DNA: TGTGCCAGCAGTTTATCGGGCAGGGCAGATAATCTGCCCCAGCATTTT; CDR3: CASSLSGRADNLPQHF
size: -; D: TRBD1; V: TRBV27; J: TRBJ2-7; DNA: TGTGCCAGCAGCTTAGTAGGGACAGGTCCTCTGGAGCAGTACTTC; CDR3: CASSLVGTGPLEQYF
size: -; D: -; V: TRBV24-1; J: TRBJ2-2; DNA: TGTGCCAGCCAGGGGTCCCTGATGGACACCGGGGAGCTGTTTTTT; CDR3: CASQGSLMDTGELFF
size: -; D: -; V: TRBV6-6; J: TRBJ1-1; DNA: TGTGCCAGCAGCCCAGAGGGGGTAGGAGACACTGAAGCTTTCTTT; CDR3: CASSPEGVGDTEAFF
size: few; D: -; V: TRBV20-1; J: TRBJ2-1; DNA: TGCAGTGCGGCGGGGCCAAATGAGCAGTTCTTC; CDR3: CSAAGPNEQFF
size: -; D: TRBD1; V: TRBV24-1; J: TRBJ2-2; DNA: TGTGCCACAAGACAGGGGGCCACCGGGGAGCTGTTTTTT; CDR3: CATRQGATGELFF
size: -; D: -; V: TRBV7-9; J: TRBJ2-2; DNA: TGTGCCAGCAGCTTACGGGGAGGCACCGGGGAGCTGTTTTTT; CDR3: CASSLRGGTGELFF
size: -; D: TRBD1; V: TRBV7-2; J: TRBJ2-7; DNA: TGTGCCAGCAGCTTCCGGGACAGGGGGCGCGAGCAGTACTTC; CDR3: CASSFRDRGREQYF
size: -; D: -; V: TRBV7-9; J: TRBJ1-4; DNA: TGTGCCAGCAGCTCTGGAGCCCGTAATGAAAAACTGTTTTTT; CDR3: CASSSGARNEKLFF
size: -; D: -; V: TRBV7-3; J: TRBJ2-1; DNA: TGTGCCAGCAGCAAACAGGGGGGGTCCTACAATGAGCAGTTCTTC; CDR3: CASSKQGGSYNEQFF
size: -; D: TRBD2; V: TRBV18; J: TRBJ2-2; DNA: TGTGCCAGCTCCCTACTCGGGACTATCGACACCGGGGAGCTGTTTTTT; CDR3: CASSLLGTIDTGELFF
size: -; D: TRBD2; V: TRBV5-1; J: TRBJ2-1; DNA: TGCGCCAGCAGCTTGGCGGGACTAGCGGACATCAATGAGCAGTTCTTC; CDR3: CASSLAGLADINEQFF
size: few; D: -; V: TRBV28; J: TRBJ1-5; DNA: TGTGCCAGCAGTTTAAGGAGGTACAATCAGCCCCAGCATTTT; CDR3: CASSLRRYNQPQHF
size: -; D: TRBD2; V: TRBV27; J: TRBJ2-1; DNA: TGTGCCAGCAGTCCCTCGGGACTAGAGTATGAGCAGTTCTTC; CDR3: CASSPSGLEYEQFF
size: -; D: TRBD2; V: TRBV28; J: TRBJ2-3; DNA: TGTGCCAGCAGTTCACGGACTAGCGGGTCCTTAAATACGCAGTATTTT; CDR3: CASSSRTSGSLNTQYF